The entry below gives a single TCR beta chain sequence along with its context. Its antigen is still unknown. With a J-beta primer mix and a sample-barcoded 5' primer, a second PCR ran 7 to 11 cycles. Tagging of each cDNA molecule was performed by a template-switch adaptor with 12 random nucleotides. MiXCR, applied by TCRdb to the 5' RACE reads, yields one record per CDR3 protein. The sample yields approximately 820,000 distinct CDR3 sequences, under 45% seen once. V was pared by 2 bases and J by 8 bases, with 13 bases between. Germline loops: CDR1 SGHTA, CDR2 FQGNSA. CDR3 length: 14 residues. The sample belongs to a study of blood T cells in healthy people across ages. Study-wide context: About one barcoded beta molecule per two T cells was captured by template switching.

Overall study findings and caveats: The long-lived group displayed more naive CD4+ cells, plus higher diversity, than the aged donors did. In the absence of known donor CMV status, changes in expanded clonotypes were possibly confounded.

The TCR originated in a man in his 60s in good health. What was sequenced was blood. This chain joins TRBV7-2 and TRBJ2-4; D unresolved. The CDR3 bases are TGTGCCAGCAGCTTATTCTCCCCAGCTGACATTCAGTACTTC. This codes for CASSLFSPADIQYF.